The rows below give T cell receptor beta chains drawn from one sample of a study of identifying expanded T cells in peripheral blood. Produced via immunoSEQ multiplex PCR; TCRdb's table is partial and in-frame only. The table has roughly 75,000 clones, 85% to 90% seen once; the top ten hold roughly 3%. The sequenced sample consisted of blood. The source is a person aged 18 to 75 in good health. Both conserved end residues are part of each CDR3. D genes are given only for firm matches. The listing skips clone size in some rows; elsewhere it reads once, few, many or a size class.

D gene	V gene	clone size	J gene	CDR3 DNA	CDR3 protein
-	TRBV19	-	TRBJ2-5	TGTGCCAGTAGTTTCGGGACTGCGCAAGAGACCCAGTACTTC	CASSFGTAQETQYF
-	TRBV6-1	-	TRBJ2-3	TGTGCCAGCAGTGACCTGCTCGCCGCAGCGCAGTATTTT	CASSDLLAAAQYF
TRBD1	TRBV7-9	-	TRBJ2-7	TGTGCCAGCAGTACGACAGGGGGTTACGAGCAGTACTTC	CASSTTGGYEQYF
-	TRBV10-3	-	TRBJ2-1	TGTGCCATCAGTGAGTCGATGGCAGGGTGGGGGAATGAGCAGTTCTTC	CAISESMAGWGNEQFF
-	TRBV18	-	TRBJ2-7	TGTGCCAGCTCACCGGTGACTAGGAAGTCCTACGAGCAGTACTTC	CASSPVTRKSYEQYF
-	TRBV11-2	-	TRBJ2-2	TGTGCCAGCAGCTTAGAAGGAACCTCCACCGGGGAGCTGTTTTTT	CASSLEGTSTGELFF
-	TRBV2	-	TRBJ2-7	TGTGCCAGCAGTGAAAAGTGGGGGCAGTACTTC	CASSEKWGQYF
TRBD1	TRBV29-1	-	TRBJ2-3	TGCAGCGTTGAAGGGACAGGGGGCACAGATACGCAGTATTTT	CSVEGTGGTDTQYF
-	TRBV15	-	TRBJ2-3	TGTGCCACCAGCAGAGATTTGTCGGATACGCAGTATTTT	CATSRDLSDTQYF
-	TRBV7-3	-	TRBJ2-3	TGTGCCAGCAGCCATCCGCCGCGGGATACGCAGTATTTT	CASSHPPRDTQYF
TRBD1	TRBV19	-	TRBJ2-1	TGTGCCAGTAGTAGGGACAGATACAATGAGCAGTTCTTC	CASSRDRYNEQFF
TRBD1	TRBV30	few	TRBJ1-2	TGTGCCTGGACCGGACAGGGAACTAACTATGGCTACACCTTC	CAWTGQGTNYGYTF
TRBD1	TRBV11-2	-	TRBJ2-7	TGTGCCAGCAGCAATAGGGACAGAAGTTCCTACGAGCAGTACTTC	CASSNRDRSSYEQYF
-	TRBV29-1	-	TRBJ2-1	TGCAGCGCAACCCTGGGTCCATCCTACAATGAGCAGTTCTTC	CSATLGPSYNEQFF
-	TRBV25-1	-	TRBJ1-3	TGTGCCAGCAGTGAACCGTCGACAGGACCTGGAAACACCATATATTTT	CASSEPSTGPGNTIYF
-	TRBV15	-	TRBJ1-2	TGTGCCACCAGCAGGGGGGGGGACGGGTTAAACTATGGCTACACCTTC	CATSRGGDGLNYGYTF
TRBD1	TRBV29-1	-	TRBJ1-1	TGCAGCGTTGGTCCGACAGGGAGCACTGAAGCTTTCTTT	CSVGPTGSTEAFF
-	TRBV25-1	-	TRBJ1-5	TGTGCCAGCAGTGAATATGGGGCGCCGGCGCCCCAGCATTTT	CASSEYGAPAPQHF
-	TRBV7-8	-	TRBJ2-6	TGTGCCAGCAGCTTAATACAGGGTGTGGCTGGGGCCAACGTCCTGACTTTC	CASSLIQGVAGANVLTF
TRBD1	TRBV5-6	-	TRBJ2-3	TGTGCCAGCAGCAACACCGGGACAGGCACAGATACGCAGTATTTT	CASSNTGTGTDTQYF
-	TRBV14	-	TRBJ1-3	TGTGCCAGCAGCCAAGGAGGAGGGTTATCTGGAAACACCATATATTTT	CASSQGGGLSGNTIYF
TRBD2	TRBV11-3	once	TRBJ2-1	TGTGCCAGCAGCCCTCGGACTAGCGGGGGGCCGGGAGAGCAGTTCTTC	CASSPRTSGGPGEQFF
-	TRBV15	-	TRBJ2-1	TGTGCCACCAGCAGAGATAGCATCATGGGGTACAATGAGCAGTTCTTC	CATSRDSIMGYNEQFF
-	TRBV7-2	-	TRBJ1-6	TGTGCCAGCAGCTTAGAGGTAGCCTATAATTCACCCCTCCACTTT	CASSLEVAYNSPLHF
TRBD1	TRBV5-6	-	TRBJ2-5	TGTGCCAGCAGCTTCGGGACAGGACAAGAGACCCAGTACTTC	CASSFGTGQETQYF
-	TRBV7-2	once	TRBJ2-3	TGTGCCAGCAGCTTAGGGCCAGATACGCAGTATTTT	CASSLGPDTQYF
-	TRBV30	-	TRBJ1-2	TGTGCCTGGAGAACCCAGGGTGGGGGAAGCTACACCTTC	CAWRTQGGGSYTF
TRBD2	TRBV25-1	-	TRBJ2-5	TGTGCCAGCAGTGAATTCACGGCGGGGGGAGAGACCCAGTACTTC	CASSEFTAGGETQYF
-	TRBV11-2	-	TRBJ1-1	TGTGCCAGCAGCTTAGTTTGGGGACCTAACACTGAAGCTTTCTTT	CASSLVWGPNTEAFF
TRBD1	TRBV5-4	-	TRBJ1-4	TGTGCCAGCAGCCGGAAGGAACAGGGGGGTAGTGAAAAACTGTTTTTT	CASSRKEQGGSEKLFF
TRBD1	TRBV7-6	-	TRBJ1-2	TGTGCCAGCAGCCTCCGCGGACAGGGGGCGGCTAACTATGGCTACACCTTC	CASSLRGQGAANYGYTF
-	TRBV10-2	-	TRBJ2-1	TGCGCCAGCAGGGGGCTGGGGGACAATGAGCAGTTCTTC	CASRGLGDNEQFF
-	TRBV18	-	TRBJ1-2	TGTGCCAGCTCACCAAGAGGGGTGGACTATGGCTACACCTTC	CASSPRGVDYGYTF
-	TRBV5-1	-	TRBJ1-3	TGCGCCAGCAGCTTGGGTGGGCAGGGGCGAAACACCATATATTTT	CASSLGGQGRNTIYF
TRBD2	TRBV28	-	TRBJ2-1	TGTGCCAGCAGTTTAGTCACTAGCGGGAAATTCTTC	CASSLVTSGKFF